Listed below are T cell receptor beta chains from one sample, sequenced in a study of T cell changes during pregnancy in multiple sclerosis. The repertoire was sequenced with immunoSEQ multiplex PCR; TCRdb's copy has only in-frame clones and lacks some. The sample carries about 48,000 clones, around 92% recorded once. Material: CD4+ T cells from peripheral blood mononuclear cells, obtained in the second trimester of pregnancy. The receptor source for this set is a female donor in good health, enrolled as a control in a pregnancy study. The CDR3 runs from the conserved cysteine through the conserved F or W. The D gene is left open where the match is weak. Expanded clones are given a class, and other clones once, few, many or no size at all.

D	V	J	size	DNA	CDR3
TRBD1	TRBV9	TRBJ1-2	.	TGTGCCAGCAGCCGGACAGGGGGGAACTATGGCTACACCTTC	CASSRTGGNYGYTF
TRBD2	TRBV6-5	TRBJ2-7	.	TGTGCCAGCAGCGGACTAGCGGGAGACTACGAGCAGTACTTC	CASSGLAGDYEQYF
TRBD2	TRBV2	TRBJ2-1	.	TGTGCCAGCATCGGGACTAGCGGGGGACAAAGCTCCTACAATGAGCAGTTCTTC	CASIGTSGGQSSYNEQFF
TRBD1	TRBV4-3	TRBJ2-1	.	TGCGCCAGCAGCCTCGATCGGGACAGCTCCTACAATGAGCAGTTCTTC	CASSLDRDSSYNEQFF
TRBD2	TRBV4-3	TRBJ2-7	.	TGCGCCAGCAGCCCGGGACTAGCGGGAAGATCCTACGAGCAGTACTTC	CASSPGLAGRSYEQYF
.	TRBV7-8	TRBJ2-7	.	TGTGCCAGCAGCTCCCGTACCCCCCGGGGGGAGCAGTACTTC	CASSSRTPRGEQYF
TRBD1	TRBV19	TRBJ1-2	.	TGTGCCAGTAGTTCTAGGGACAGGGGGCACTATGGCTACACCTTC	CASSSRDRGHYGYTF
.	TRBV20-1	TRBJ2-1	.	TGCAGTGTGACTAGAGGGAATGAGCAGTTCTTC	CSVTRGNEQFF
.	TRBV25-1	TRBJ2-7	.	TGTGCCAGCAGTGTACAGGCCTCCTACGAGCAGTACTTC	CASSVQASYEQYF
TRBD1	TRBV2	TRBJ1-5	.	TGTGCCAGCAGGGGACAGAGTTCGCATCAGCCCCAGCATTTT	CASRGQSSHQPQHF
.	TRBV7-9	TRBJ2-1	.	TGTGCCAGCAGCTTAATGGAGGAGCAGTTCTTC	CASSLMEEQFF
.	TRBV29-1	TRBJ2-5	.	TGCAGCGTTGTAACGGGGACCCAGTACTTC	CSVVTGTQYF
TRBD1	TRBV6-5	TRBJ1-6	few	TGTGCCAGCAGTCCAGGGGGTAATTCACCCCTCCACTTT	CASSPGGNSPLHF
.	TRBV7-8	TRBJ1-1	.	TGTGCCAGCAGTTTGACAGGGAACACTGAAGCTTTCTTT	CASSLTGNTEAFF
.	TRBV7-2	TRBJ1-2	.	TGTGCCAGCAGCTTAGTTTTGGACATTAACTATGGCTACACCTTC	CASSLVLDINYGYTF
TRBD2	TRBV28	TRBJ2-7	.	TGTGCCAGCCATCCTAGCGGGGTCTACGAGCAGTACTTC	CASHPSGVYEQYF
.	TRBV6-5	TRBJ1-2	.	TGTGCCAGCAGTTTACACGCCGAGGTCGGCTACACCTTC	CASSLHAEVGYTF
TRBD1	TRBV10-2	TRBJ1-1	once	TGCGCCAGCAGTGGGTTCCTCAGGGGGCACGACACTGAAGCTTTCTTT	CASSGFLRGHDTEAFF
TRBD1	TRBV28	TRBJ2-7	once	TGTGCCAGCAGGCCGACAGGGACATCTGAGCAGTACTTC	CASRPTGTSEQYF
TRBD1	TRBV7-9	TRBJ1-4	.	TGTGCCAGCAGCTTAGGCGCGGACAGGGAAATTGAAAAACTGTTTTTT	CASSLGADREIEKLFF
.	TRBV7-9	TRBJ1-3	once	TGTGCCAGCAGCGCTCGACTCGGGAGCGAAAACACCATATATTTT	CASSARLGSENTIYF
TRBD2	TRBV11-2	TRBJ2-1	.	TGTGCCAGCAGCTTAGCTTGGCTTAGCGGGGGTAGCTCCTACAATGAGCAGTTCTTC	CASSLAWLSGGSSYNEQFF
.	TRBV28	TRBJ1-4	.	TGTGCCAGCAAACAGGGAAATGAAAAACTGTTTTTT	CASKQGNEKLFF
.	TRBV5-4	TRBJ2-1	.	TGTGCCAGCAGCTCCACCAGCAATGAGCAGTTCTTC	CASSSTSNEQFF
TRBD1	TRBV6-1	TRBJ2-5	once	TGTGCCAGCAGTGAGCTGGACAGGGGGAGAAGTGAGCAGTACTTC	CASSELDRGRSEQYF
TRBD1	TRBV18	TRBJ1-1	.	TGTGCCAGCTCACCACCGAAGGGGGCGAGACTGGACACTGAAGCTTTCTTT	CASSPPKGARLDTEAFF
.	TRBV2	TRBJ1-1	.	TGTGCCAGCACCGAGGGTGGAGACGAAGCTTTCTTT	CASTEGGDEAFF
TRBD2	TRBV30	TRBJ2-3	.	TGTGCCTGGAGAGGCCTAGCGGGAGCGGGATCTGCAGATACGCAGTATTTT	CAWRGLAGAGSADTQYF
.	TRBV21-1	TRBJ2-2	.	TGTGCCAGCAGCAAACCGGTTAGCGGGAGGGCCCCCGGGGAGCTGTTTTTT	CASSKPVSGRAPGELFF
TRBD2	TRBV9	TRBJ2-5	.	TGTGCCAGCAGCACGGGCGGGAGGCAAGAGACCCAGTACTTC	CASSTGGRQETQYF
.	TRBV7-2	TRBJ1-2	.	TGTGCCAGCAGCCCCCACGATGCGGGGGGCAACTATGGCTACACCTTC	CASSPHDAGGNYGYTF
TRBD2	TRBV7-2	TRBJ2-7	.	TGTGCCAGCAGCTTCACCCTAGCGGGAGGGTCCTACGAGCAGTACTTC	CASSFTLAGGSYEQYF
.	TRBV5-1	TRBJ2-7	.	TGCGCCAGCAGCTCGGCAGGGGGGTACGAGCAGTACTTC	CASSSAGGYEQYF
TRBD2	TRBV29-1	TRBJ2-1	.	TGCAGCGTGGGGACTACCAATGAGCAGTTCTTC	CSVGTTNEQFF
TRBD1	TRBV7-9	TRBJ2-7	.	TGTGCCAGCAGCCGGACAGGGTGGCGGGAGCAGTACTTC	CASSRTGWREQYF
.	TRBV6-1	TRBJ1-2	.	TGTGCCAGCAGTGAATCGGGTAAAACTAACTATGGCTACACCTTC	CASSESGKTNYGYTF
.	TRBV5-1	TRBJ2-5	.	TGCGCCAGCAGCTTGATACCAGGGTCAGAGACCCAGTACTTC	CASSLIPGSETQYF
.	TRBV6-5	TRBJ1-1	.	TGTGCCAGCAGTTCCTACCCACAGGGACCCACTGAAGCTTTCTTT	CASSSYPQGPTEAFF
.	TRBV7-2	TRBJ1-2	.	TGTGCCAGCAGCTCATTGGGAGCACAGGGAAGTGGCTACACCTTC	CASSSLGAQGSGYTF
.	TRBV6-5	TRBJ2-3	once	TGTGCCAGCAGTTACGGCGGCGGAAGCACAGATACGCAGTATTTT	CASSYGGGSTDTQYF
.	TRBV18	TRBJ1-3	.	TGTGCCAGCTCACTACAGAGCTCTGGAAACACCATATATTTT	CASSLQSSGNTIYF
.	TRBV4-1	TRBJ2-3	.	TGCGCCAGCAGCCAAGTCCGTCTAGAAACAGATACGCAGTATTTT	CASSQVRLETDTQYF
TRBD2	TRBV5-5	TRBJ2-7	few	TGTGCCAGCAGTTTCAGCCCCGGGACTAGCGGGAGCGGGCAGTACTTC	CASSFSPGTSGSGQYF
TRBD1	TRBV12-5	TRBJ1-1	.	TGTGCTAGTGGTTTGGTGTTCGGGGCAGGGGGAAGTGGGACTGAAGCTTTCTTT	CASGLVFGAGGSGTEAFF
TRBD1	TRBV6-1	TRBJ1-1	.	TGTGCCAGCAGTGTCCGGGACAGGGAGGATGAAGCTTTCTTT	CASSVRDREDEAFF
TRBD1	TRBV11-2	TRBJ2-1	.	TGTGCCAGCAGACAAACAGGGGCCACCTACAATGAGCAGTTCTTC	CASRQTGATYNEQFF
TRBD1	TRBV28	TRBJ1-5	.	TGTGCCAGCAGTAAGAACAGGGGGCGAGGGCCCCAGCATTTT	CASSKNRGRGPQHF
TRBD2	TRBV29-1	TRBJ2-5	.	TGCAGCGCCTCGGGAGGGGAAGAGACCCAGTACTTC	CSASGGEETQYF
.	TRBV5-1	TRBJ1-1	few	TGCGCCAGCAGCGATGGGGGGACTGAAGCTTTCTTT	CASSDGGTEAFF
.	TRBV6-6	TRBJ2-3	.	TGTGCCAGCAGTCGTAGCGCTTACGAAGGAGATACGCAGTATTTT	CASSRSAYEGDTQYF
.	TRBV5-4	TRBJ1-2	.	TGTGCCAGCAGCTTGGTAGGGGTTACTAACTATGGCTACACCTTC	CASSLVGVTNYGYTF
TRBD2	TRBV9	TRBJ2-3	once	TGTGCCAGCAGCGTAGACGGACTAGCGGGAATGGTGGATACGCAGTATTTT	CASSVDGLAGMVDTQYF
.	TRBV7-9	TRBJ2-1	few	TGTGCCAGCAGCACGAGCTCAGGCTACAATGAGCAGTTCTTC	CASSTSSGYNEQFF
.	TRBV18	TRBJ2-7	few	TGTGCCAGCTCACTTTTATTACGGGACGAGCAGTACTTC	CASSLLLRDEQYF